This T cell receptor (beta chain) was sequenced during a study of T cells expressing NK-cell markers. Background on the study: Researchers got TCR beta repertoires out of sorted CD3+CD56+NKG2C+, CD3+CD56+NKG2C- and CD3+CD56-NKG2C+ T cells.

A 5'RACE template switching approach incorporating UMIs was used to make TCR beta cDNA. TCRdb re-called the 5' RACE reads, yielding one record per CDR3 amino acid sequence without DNA. In total, the table holds about 460,000 distinct CDR3 sequences. Points on this clonotype: Its antigen is undetermined.

The CDR3 spans 18 residues. Germline lookup yields CDR1 MNHEY and CDR2 SMNVEV (reference sequence). The study, taken as a whole, reports: It is unclear if expanded NKG2C-expressing clones target HCMV antigens.

The specimen sequenced was blood T cells: a sorted CD56 or NKG2C T cell subset, CD4+ or CD8+ T cells, or bulk PBMC T cells (not recorded which). V and J are TRBV27 and TRBJ1-1. The sequence came from a woman aged 50 to 60 in good health. The CDR3 sequence is CASSLPMRLTARGTEAFF.